This TCR beta chain was observed in a study of T cell repertoires in cytomegalovirus infection. The trim removed 2 bases at V and 5 bases at J, leaving 6 bases unmatched. This CDR3 spans 15 amino acids. The germline gives CDR1 KGHSH, CDR2 LQKENI. This clonotype was detected many times. Its antigen is unidentified. TCRdb recomputed calls from the reads with MiXCR, one row per CDR3 protein. The sample shows 100,000 to 150,000 distinct CDR3 sequences, approximately 8.8% of them seen only once. Study-level results: Summed frequency of shared TCR beta families picked out CMV carriers who also had the relevant HLA. HLA-C-restricted TCR beta clonotypes specific for CMV led the ex vivo response.

The TCR sequence derives from a human donor in good health (CMV status not recorded). Some clones in this sample may be carry-over from other donors' samples. Material: PBMCs. V is TRBV18 and J is TRBJ2-7; TRBD1 matches at 10 bases. DNA for the CDR3: TGTGCCAGCTCACCAGCGGGACAGGGGAGAAACGAGCAGTACTTC. Translated, it gives CASSPAGQGRNEQYF.